This passage covers 14 T cell receptor beta chains from one sample sequenced in a study of response to subunit inactivated influenza vaccine. Using its own MiXCR run on the RT-PCR reads, TCRdb lists one record per CDR3 protein. The sample yields 500,000 to 600,000 distinct CDR3 sequences, about 11% seen once. This same sample was also part of a study on T cells expressing NK-cell markers. That paper notes: cDNA encoding TCR beta was synthesized via 5'RACE template switching incorporating UMIs.

The sequencing here drew on PBMCs from blood, taken on the day of vaccination. These receptors originate from a man aged 45 to 65 who received an inactivated influenza vaccine.

This clonotype came up a few times. This chain uses TRBV5-5 with TRBJ1-5; D is ambiguous. V was pared by 2 bases and J by 5 bases, with 11 bases between. Germline loops: CDR1 SGHKS, CDR2 YYEKEE (reference sequence). The CDR3 contains 14 residues. CDR3 DNA sequence: TGTGCCAGCAGCTTAGTCCAGGTGGATCAGCCCCAGCATTTT. As protein: CASSLVQVDQPQHF.

This clonotype was detected only a few times. The chain combines TRBV20-1 with TRBJ1-5; no clear D. The germline CDR1 and CDR2 sequences are DFQATT and SNEGSKA (reference sequence). Trimming removed 3 bases from V and 3 bases from J, with 9 bases in between. CDR3 length: 13 amino acids. CDR3 sequence reads: CSAREINNQPQHF. Here the CDR3 DNA reads TGCAGTGCTAGGGAGATAAACAATCAGCCCCAGCATTTT.

This clonotype was detected ten times or more. The chain employs TRBV12-3 or TRBV12-4 and TRBJ2-2; possibly TRBD2 for D (5 bases). The CDR3 is made up of 13 amino acids. V was pared by 6 bases and J by 2 bases, with 7 bases between. CDR3: CASRTRNTGELFF. The CDR3 DNA is TGTGCCAGCAGAACTAGAAACACCGGGGAGCTGTTTTTT.

The chain couples TRBV4-3 to TRBJ2-1; TRBD1 might be the D (5 bases). The CDR3 is 14 residues long. The V gene's germline CDR1 is LGHNA and CDR2 YSLEER. V gave up 6 bases and J gave up 7 bases, with 16 bases separating them. The DNA for the CDR3 is TGCGCCAGCAGAGGAGACAGTAAAAGGAATGAGCAGTTCTTC. Translating gives CASRGDSKRNEQFF.

The table lists this clonotype with a few counts. The rearrangement joins TRBV5-1 to TRBJ2-7; 7 bases align to TRBD2. Germline-derived CDR1 and CDR2 are SGHRS and YFSETQ. The trim removed 1 base at V and 7 bases at J, leaving 14 bases unmatched. The CDR3 contains 16 residues. The CDR3 sequence is CASSLSGWGLSGEQYF. The CDR3 region has the DNA TGCGCCAGCAGCTTGTCGGGGTGGGGACTATCGGGAGAGCAGTACTTC.

J is TRBJ2-3 and V is TRBV27; TRBD2 matches at 12 bases. Germline V gene sequence: CDR1 MNHEY, CDR2 SMNVEV (reference sequence). Unmatched junction bases numbered 13, after V lost 5 bases and J lost 1 base. The CDR3 has 19 amino acids. DNA of the CDR3: TGTGCCAGCAGTCCCCTAGCGGGGGGGGCCGGTTCGGGCACAGATACGCAGTATTTT. It is translated as CASSPLAGGAGSGTDTQYF.

The chain is built from TRBV5-1 and TRBJ2-5; tentative D call: TRBD2 (7 bases). The CDR3 consists of 17 residues. Germline CDR1 SGHRS, CDR2 YFSETQ. The V gene lost 4 bases and the J gene lost 4 bases, with 23 bases spanning the gap. The CDR3 DNA is TGCGCCAGCAGCCCCTCTGTTAGGAGGGGGGGCGTAGAGACCCAGTACTTC. Amino acids: CASSPSVRRGGVETQYF.

This sequence joins TRBV6-2 or TRBV6-3 and TRBJ2-7; D gene uncertain. The CDR3 extends over 13 amino acids. Trimming shortened V by 7 bases and J by 5 bases, and 15 bases separated the two germline ends. Germline loops: CDR1 MNHEY, CDR2 SVGEGT. The CDR3 region is CASMLTFYDEQYF. The DNA of the CDR3 is TGTGCCAGCATGCTAACCTTCTATGACGAGCAGTACTTC.

This sequence joins TRBV6-5 and TRBJ2-7; D is unresolved. V dropped 0 bases and J dropped 7 bases, with 7 bases sitting between them. The CDR3 spans 12 residues. In germline, CDR1 is MNHEY, CDR2 SVGAGI. In DNA, the CDR3 is TGTGCCAGCAGTTACTCCGGACGGGAGCAGTACTTC. It codes for CASSYSGREQYF.

The chain couples TRBV7-9 to TRBJ2-1, with TRBD2 identical over 9 bases. The germline V gene has CDR1 SEHNR and CDR2 FQNEAQ (reference sequence). Germline trimming cut 3 bases from V and 3 bases from J; bases unmatched to any gene: 9. The CDR3 spans 17 residues. CDR3 amino acids: CASSFGGASGVYNEQFF. In DNA, the CDR3 is TGTGCCAGCAGCTTCGGGGGGGCTAGCGGGGTCTACAATGAGCAGTTCTTC.

V and J are TRBV20-1 and TRBJ2-1; 11 bases are shared with TRBD2. V dropped 3 bases and J dropped 9; count of bases not matched to a gene: 7. This CDR3 is 14 amino acids long. Germline V lookup: CDR1 DFQATT, CDR2 SNEGSKA (reference sequence). DNA of the CDR3: TGCAGTGCTAGGGGACTAGCGGTTGACGGTGAGCAGTTCTTC. This sequence encodes CSARGLAVDGEQFF.

This clonotype was counted only a few times. This sequence joins TRBV15 and TRBJ2-1; unclear D gene. V was trimmed by 4 bases and J by 10 bases, leaving 20 bases between them. The CDR3 extends over 15 amino acids. Germline lookup yields CDR1 LNHNV and CDR2 YYDKDF (reference sequence). This CDR3 is CATSKYRTAEDEQFF. The CDR3 nucleotides read TGTGCCACCAGCAAATATAGGACGGCCGAAGACGAGCAGTTCTTC.

The chain uses TRBV4-2 and TRBJ2-7; no firm D call. The germline gives CDR1 LGHNA, CDR2 YNFKEQ. Trimming removed 4 bases at V and 2 bases at J, with 18 bases between. The CDR3 is 16 residues long. DNA of the CDR3: TGTGCCAGCAGCCCCGCGGCCAGGCAGGCCGCCTACGAGCAGTACTTC. Amino acid sequence: CASSPAARQAAYEQYF.

This clonotype came up many times. The chain combines TRBV5-6 with TRBJ2-1; D perhaps matches TRBD2 (5 bases). The CDR3 extends over 14 amino acids. V shed 2 bases and J shed 5 bases, with 11 bases lying between them. Per germline, CDR1 SGHDT and CDR2 YYEEEE. The CDR3 nucleotides are TGTGCCAGCAGCTTCGTGGAGGTTCACAATGAGCAGTTCTTC. Amino acids: CASSFVEVHNEQFF.